This T cell receptor (beta chain) was observed in a study of T-cell memory formation after mild COVID-19. Findings and limits, study-wide: Pre-infection memory contained some responding clones, which suggested that cross-reactive memory had joined.

A single record per CDR3 protein comes from TCRdb applying MiXCR to the 5' RACE reads. The sample has some 300,000 distinct CDR3 sequences; 20% are singletons. A remark on this clonotype: Antigen specificity is unknown.

The germline gives CDR1 SGHRS, CDR2 YFSETQ. With 3 bases removed from V and 8 bases from J, the gap between germline ends came to 14 bases. The CDR3 has 13 residues. The chain has TRBV5-1 and TRBJ1-2; D is possibly TRBD1 (6 bases). This clonotype originated in a man aged 18 to 30 who had mild COVID-19 (a few samples of this study predate the infection). Cell type and time point are not known. Sequenced input: PBMCs or a T cell subset sorted from them (not recorded which). The CDR3 sequence is CASSSRGARGYTF. CDR3 DNA sequence: TGCGCCAGCAGCTCGCGGGGGGCGAGGGGCTACACCTTC.